The 10 T cell receptor beta chains presented below share a single source sample, sequenced in a study of technical replicates of blood from a handful of donors. Here immunoSEQ multiplex PCR was the method, and the copy in TCRdb shows in-frame clones only, minus some. The sample consists of over 80,000 clones, 90% to 97% of them appearing once. The sample taken for sequencing was T cells isolated from PBMCs. These receptors came from a human donor in good health.

The rearrangement joins TRBV7-3 to TRBJ1-2; D uncertain. CDR3 size: 15 residues. Germline V CDR1 and CDR2: SGHTA, FQGTGA. V was trimmed by 5 bases and J by 6 bases, leaving 19 bases between them. The CDR3 region is CASSATPLGDHGYTF. CDR3 in DNA: TGTGCCAGCAGCGCTACCCCCTTGGGAGATCATGGCTACACCTTC. Using reference TRBV7-3 and TRBJ1-2 for the parts outside the CDR3, the full variable domain is GAGVSQTPSNKVTEKGKYVELRCDPISGHTALYWYRQSLGQGPEFLIYFQGTGAADDSGLPNDRFFAVRPEGSVSTLKIQRTERGDSAVYLCASSATPLGDHGYTFGSGTRLTVV.

V and J are TRBV13 and TRBJ2-1; TRBD1 might be the D (6 bases). V dropped 4 bases and J dropped 8 bases, with 12 bases sitting between them. CDR1 is PRHDT and CDR2 is FYEKMQ in the germline V gene (reference sequence). This CDR3 region has 13 residues. CDR3: CASSSPPGDEQFF. CDR3 nucleotides: TGTGCCAGCAGCTCCCCCCCAGGGGATGAGCAGTTCTTC.

The chain uses TRBV7-2 and TRBJ2-2, with 8 nucleotides matching TRBD2. With 3 bases clipped from V and 3 bases from J, the junction kept 3 bases outside the gene matches. This CDR3 is built from 15 residues. Germline loops: CDR1 SGHTA, CDR2 FQGNSA. DNA of the CDR3: TGTGCCAGCAGCTTTCCCGGGAGGGACACCGGGGAGCTGTTTTTT. This translates into CASSFPGRDTGELFF. Full variable domain (rest looked up from reference TRBV7-2 and TRBJ2-2): GAGVSQSPSNKVTEKGKDVELRCDPISGHTALYWYRQSLGQGLEFLIYFQGNSAPDKSGLPSDRFSAERTGGSVSTLTIQRTQQEDSAVYLCASSFPGRDTGELFFGEGSRLTVL.

The gene calls are TRBV29-1 and TRBJ1-2; 8 bases fit TRBD1. The CDR3 has 14 amino acids. V dropped 4 bases and J dropped 8; count of bases not matched to a gene: 12. CDR1 and CDR2 (germline): SQVTM, ANQGSEA. The CDR3 coding sequence is TGCAGCGTTGCTGAAGCGGGGACAGGATGGGGCTACACCTTC. Protein: CSVAEAGTGWGYTF.

This clone has a single count. The rearrangement links TRBV19 to TRBJ2-7; 7 bases align to TRBD1. After removal of 8 bases from V and 1 base from J, the junction contained 5 bases not matched to a gene. The germline gives CDR1 LNHDA, CDR2 SQIVND (reference sequence). This CDR3 is built from 13 residues. As DNA, the CDR3 is TGTGCCAGTTCTAACAGGGGTTCCTACGAGCAGTACTTC. Translation: CASSNRGSYEQYF.

V and J are TRBV9 and TRBJ2-1, with 15 bases lining up with TRBD2. Trimming removed 3 bases from V and 7 bases from J; junction bases left unmatched: 5. There are 16 residues in the CDR3. Germline V gene data show CDR1 as SGDLS and CDR2 as YYNGEE. CDR3 region: CASSGSGTSGRNEQFF. The CDR3 DNA reads as TGTGCCAGCAGCGGCTCCGGGACTAGCGGGAGGAATGAGCAGTTCTTC.

This chain joins TRBV7-9 and TRBJ2-6; 11 positions match TRBD2. Germline V gene sequence: CDR1 SEHNR, CDR2 FQNEAQ (reference sequence). V lost 3 bases and J lost 2; bases outside the gene matches: 3. The CDR3 sequence is 17 residues long. The CDR3 region is CASSFSTSGTGANVLTF. The CDR3 coding sequence is TGTGCCAGCAGCTTCTCGACTAGCGGGACTGGGGCCAACGTCCTGACTTTC.

The rearrangement uses TRBV6-1 and TRBJ2-3, with D uncertain. The CDR3 spans 12 residues. The V gene's germline CDR1 is MNHNS and CDR2 SASEGT. V was shortened by 3 bases and J by 6 bases, with 7 bases between the two germline ends. Written as DNA, the CDR3 is TGTGCCAGCAGTGAGCTGGCTGATACGCAGTATTTT. It codes for CASSELADTQYF.

V is TRBV7-9 and J is TRBJ2-5, with a tentative D call TRBD2 (5 bases). The V gene's germline CDR1 is SEHNR and CDR2 FQNEAQ (reference sequence). The CDR3 loop spans 15 amino acids. Deletions cut 5 bases from V and 2 bases from J, with 15 bases between. CDR3 region: CASSLTLDWQETQYF. CDR3 nucleotide sequence: TGTGCCAGCAGCCTCACCTTGGACTGGCAAGAGACCCAGTACTTC.

The V and J genes are TRBV11-2 and TRBJ2-1, with D possibly being TRBD1 (5 bases). V was clipped by 2 bases and J by 9 bases, with 14 bases between them. The CDR3 contains 14 residues. Germline V lookup: CDR1 SGHAT, CDR2 FQNNGV. The CDR3, as DNA: TGTGCCAGCAGCTTACTGTCCAGGGTCGGTGAGCAGTTCTTC. Amino acids: CASSLLSRVGEQFF. The full variable domain, its missing parts supplied by reference TRBV11-2 and TRBJ2-1, is EAGVAQSPRYKIIEKRQSVAFWCNPISGHATLYWYQQILGQGPKLLIQFQNNGVVDDSQLPKDRFSAERLKGVDSTLKIQPAKLEDSAVYLCASSLLSRVGEQFFGPGTRLTVL.